This T cell receptor (beta chain) was found in a study of blood T cells in healthy people across ages (dated by TCRdb to between 2014 and 2017). About the full investigation: In model experiments, roughly one uniquely barcoded TCR beta cDNA molecule per two T cells was captured by template switching. To track age-related changes in TCR beta repertoire diversity, the study relied on deep sequencing normalized with unique cDNA molecular identifiers. Donors were grouped into four age groups: young (average 16 years), middle-aged (39), aged (around 60) and long-lived (about 90). To avoid experimental bias, donors of different ages were randomly spread across the sequencing lanes. For two donors (one aged 18 to 29 and one aged 80 or older), the study analyzed two additional independent replicas of 1 million unique cDNA reads from the same blood draw.

Overall study outcomes, separate from this receptor: Compared with the aged group, the long-lived group had more naive CD4+ T cells, fewer expanded clones and increased TCR diversity, suggesting age selection. Estimates of total diversity based on one million sequenced T cells were considered lower bounds and underestimates. As age increased, observed TCR beta diversity per million T cells dropped in a roughly linear way, and a significant reduction was already evident by age roughly 40. Conclusive comparison of naive and antigen-experienced compartments was prevented by the profiling of bulk unsorted PBMCs. There was a strong correlation between observed TCR beta diversity and the percentage of naive T cells measured by flow cytometry. Because donor CMV infection status was unknown, age-related changes in expanded clonotypes were potentially confounded.

Systemically healthy Caucasian individuals from Russia, about 38 in total and aged 6 to 90 years, were included as donors. Each donor gave roughly 9 milliliters of peripheral blood, drawn into EDTA-treated Vacutainer tubes. Ficoll-Paque density-gradient centrifugation was used to isolate PBMCs, with at least 6.5 million per sample. Trizol reagent was used to extract total RNA from the PBMCs, yielding at least 6 micrograms per sample. For every donor, an aliquot of PBMCs went through flow cytometry to measure the percentages of naive CD45RAhigh/CD27high T cells. Preparation of the library involved 5' RACE. Sequencing was carried out with an Illumina HiSeq 2500. A second roughly 6 to 12 cycle PCR used a sample-barcoded 5' primer and a J-beta primer mix. A template-switch 5' adaptor carrying 12 random nucleotides introduced a unique molecular identifier onto each TCR beta cDNA molecule. Each sample yielded at least 3 million CDR3-containing paired-end reads. First-strand cDNA synthesis was performed from all RNA using the Mint cDNA synthesis kit, with priming by a TRBC-specific oligonucleotide. Following uracil-DNA glycosylase treatment, all cDNA underwent a first 18-cycle PCR with the universal primers M1SS and BC2_uni_R. As for the original processing: For normalization, 1 million high-quality reads, each with a distinct molecular identifier, were randomly selected from each sample. Instead of being binned into consensus sequences, reads that shared molecular identifiers were thrown out. MiTCR, set to a Q25 quality threshold and the strictest error-elimination algorithm, was used for CDR3 identification, clonotype clustering and error correction. A nonparametric unseen species model using Euler transformation provided a lower-bound estimate of total TCR beta diversity. TCRdb reran the public reads through fastp at Q25 and MiXCR, keeping productive beta chains. Duplicate CDR3 protein sequences are folded into a single record with the most common DNA and genes. These V and J calls originate from TCRdb's pipeline instead of the authors' own analysis. In this sample the table shows some 1.7 million distinct CDR3 sequences, roughly 28% of which occur a single time. The ten largest clones take up 7% to 9% of the sample.

Worth noting for this clonotype: What antigen it recognizes has not been identified. Base qualities were left out, and no much larger clone turns up one base away.

The CDR3 measures 16 amino acids from cysteine to phenylalanine. The CDR3 DNA has 48 bases and is translated from base 1. For CDR1 and CDR2, the germline V gene (reference sequence) lists MNHEY and SMNVEV. Clipping removes 6 bases from V and 9 bases from J, with 14 as the unmatched junction base count. The sample taken for sequencing was blood. This clonotype was obtained from a woman aged 30 to 39 in good health. The rearranged chain carries TRBV27 and TRBJ1-6, with 7 middle bases fitting TRBD1. The CDR3 amino acid sequence is: CASSLTPTGLGSPLHF. Here is the DNA: TGTGCCAGCAGCCTTACCCCGACAGGGTTGGGTTCACCCCTCCACTTT.